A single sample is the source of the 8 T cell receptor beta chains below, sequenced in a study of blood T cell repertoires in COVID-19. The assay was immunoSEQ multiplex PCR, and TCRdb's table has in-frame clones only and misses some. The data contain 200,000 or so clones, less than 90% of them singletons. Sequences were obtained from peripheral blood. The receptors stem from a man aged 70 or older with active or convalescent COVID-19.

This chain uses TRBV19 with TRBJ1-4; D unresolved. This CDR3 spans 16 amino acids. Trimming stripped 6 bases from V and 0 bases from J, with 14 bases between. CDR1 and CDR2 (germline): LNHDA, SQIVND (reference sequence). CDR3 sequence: CASRSFRETTNEKLFF. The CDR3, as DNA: TGTGCCAGTAGGTCCTTCCGGGAGACAACTAATGAAAAACTGTTTTTT.

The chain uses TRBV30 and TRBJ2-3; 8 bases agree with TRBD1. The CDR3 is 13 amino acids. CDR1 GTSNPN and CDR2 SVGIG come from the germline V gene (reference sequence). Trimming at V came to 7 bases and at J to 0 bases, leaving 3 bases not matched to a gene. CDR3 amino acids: CASDRESTDTQYF. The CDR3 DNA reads TGTGCCTCGGACAGGGAAAGCACAGATACGCAGTATTTT.

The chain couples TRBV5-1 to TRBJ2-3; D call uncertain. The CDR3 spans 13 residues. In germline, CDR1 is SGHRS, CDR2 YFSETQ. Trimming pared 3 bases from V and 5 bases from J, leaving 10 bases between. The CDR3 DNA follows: TGCGCCAGCAGCTCCCGGCCAGGAGATACGCAGTATTTT. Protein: CASSSRPGDTQYF.

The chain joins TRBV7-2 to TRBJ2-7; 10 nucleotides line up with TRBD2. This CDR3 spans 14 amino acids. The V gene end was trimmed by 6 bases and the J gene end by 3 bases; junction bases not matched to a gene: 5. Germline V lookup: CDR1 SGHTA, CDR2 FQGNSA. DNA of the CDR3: TGTGCCAGCAGTTGGACTAGCGGAAACTACGAGCAGTACTTC. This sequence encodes CASSWTSGNYEQYF.

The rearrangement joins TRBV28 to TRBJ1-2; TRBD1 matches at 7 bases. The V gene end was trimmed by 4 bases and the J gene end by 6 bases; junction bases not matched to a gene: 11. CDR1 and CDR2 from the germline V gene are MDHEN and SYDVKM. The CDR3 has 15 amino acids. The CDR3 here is CASSYRQGGYHGYTF. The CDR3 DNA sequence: TGTGCCAGCAGTTACAGACAGGGCGGTTACCATGGCTACACCTTC.

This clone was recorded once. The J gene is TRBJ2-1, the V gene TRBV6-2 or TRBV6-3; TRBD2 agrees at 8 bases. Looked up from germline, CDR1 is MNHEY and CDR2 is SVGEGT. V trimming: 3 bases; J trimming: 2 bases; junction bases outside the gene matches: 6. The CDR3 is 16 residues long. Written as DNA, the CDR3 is TGTGCCAGCAGTTATGCTAGCGGGCGGACCTACAATGAGCAGTTCTTC. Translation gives CASSYASGRTYNEQFF.

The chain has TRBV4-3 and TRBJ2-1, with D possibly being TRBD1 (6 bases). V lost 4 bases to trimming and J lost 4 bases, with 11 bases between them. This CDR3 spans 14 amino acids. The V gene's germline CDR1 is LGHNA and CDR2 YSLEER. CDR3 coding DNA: TGCGCCAGCAGCCCACTCGGACAGTACAATGAGCAGTTCTTC. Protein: CASSPLGQYNEQFF.

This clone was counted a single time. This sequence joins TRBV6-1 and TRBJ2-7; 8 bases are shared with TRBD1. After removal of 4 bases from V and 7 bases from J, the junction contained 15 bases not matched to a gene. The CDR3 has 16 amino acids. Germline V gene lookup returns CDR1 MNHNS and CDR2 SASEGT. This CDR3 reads CASSGPTGGRMSEQYF. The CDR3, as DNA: TGTGCCAGCAGTGGACCCACAGGGGGTCGAATGAGTGAGCAGTACTTC.